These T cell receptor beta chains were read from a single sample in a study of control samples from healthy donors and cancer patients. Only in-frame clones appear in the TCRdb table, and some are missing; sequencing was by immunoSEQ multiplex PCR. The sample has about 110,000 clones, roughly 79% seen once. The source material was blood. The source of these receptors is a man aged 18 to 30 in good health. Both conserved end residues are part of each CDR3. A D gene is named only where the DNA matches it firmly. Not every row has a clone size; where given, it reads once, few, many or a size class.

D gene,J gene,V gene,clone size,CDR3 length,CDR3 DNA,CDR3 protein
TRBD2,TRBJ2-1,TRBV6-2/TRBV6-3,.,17,TGTGCCAGCAGTTACAGTACGGCTAGCGGGGGCTACAATGAGCAGTTCTTC,CASSYSTASGGYNEQFF
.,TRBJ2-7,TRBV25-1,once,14,TGTGCCAGCAGTGATCCCAGGGTCTCAGGCGAGCAGTACTTC,CASSDPRVSGEQYF
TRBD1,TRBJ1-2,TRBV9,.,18,TGTGCCAGCAGCGAAACCCCCGGACAGGTGTGGAATAACTATGGCTACACCTTC,CASSETPGQVWNNYGYTF
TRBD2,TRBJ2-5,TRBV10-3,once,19,TGTGCCATCAGTGAGTCCGGAGATCTAGCGGGGGGCCGACAAGAGACCCAGTACTTC,CAISESGDLAGGRQETQYF
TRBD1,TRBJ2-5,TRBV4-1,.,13,TGCGCCAGCAGCCAAGAACAGGGGGGGACCCAGTACTTC,CASSQEQGGTQYF
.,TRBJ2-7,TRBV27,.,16,TGTGCCAGCAGTTTACACAGCCTAGCCGTACGCGATGAGCAGTACTTC,CASSLHSLAVRDEQYF
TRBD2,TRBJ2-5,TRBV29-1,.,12,TGCAGCGTTCTCGGGGGGCAAGAGACCCAGTACTTC,CSVLGGQETQYF
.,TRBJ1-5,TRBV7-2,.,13,TGTGCCAGCAGCTTACAAAGCAATCAGCCCCAGCATTTT,CASSLQSNQPQHF
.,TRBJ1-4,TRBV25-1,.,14,TGTGCCAGCAGTGCGGGACGCAGTAATGAAAAACTGTTTTTT,CASSAGRSNEKLFF
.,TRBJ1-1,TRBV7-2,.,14,TGTGCCAGCACCCCCGTTGGGGGTGCCACTGAAGCTTTCTTT,CASTPVGGATEAFF
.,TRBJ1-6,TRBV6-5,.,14,TGTGCCAGCAGAAGTACGGGGGATAATTCACCCCTCCACTTT,CASRSTGDNSPLHF
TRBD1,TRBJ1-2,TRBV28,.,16,TGTGCCAGCAGTCCCCCTCGGGACAGGGGGTCCTATGGCTACACCTTC,CASSPPRDRGSYGYTF
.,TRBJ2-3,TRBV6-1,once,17,TGTGCCAGCAGTGCCCTCCCAGGGCAGACTAGCACAGATACGCAGTATTTT,CASSALPGQTSTDTQYF
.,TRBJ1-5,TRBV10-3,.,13,TGTGCCTCCGGACGACAGGAAAATCAGCCCCAGCATTTT,CASGRQENQPQHF
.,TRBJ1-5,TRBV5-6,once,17,TGTGCCAGCAGCTTGGCCAACGACGGGGACGGGGATCAGCCCCAGCATTTT,CASSLANDGDGDQPQHF
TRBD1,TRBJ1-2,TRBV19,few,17,TGTGCCAGTAGTACCGAACTGGGGACAGGGGGAGCCTATGGCTACACCTTC,CASSTELGTGGAYGYTF
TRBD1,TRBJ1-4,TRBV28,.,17,TGTGCCAGCAGTTTAGGGTCGGTCGGCAGGGGGGATGAAAAACTGTTTTTT,CASSLGSVGRGDEKLFF
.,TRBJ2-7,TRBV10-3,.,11,TGTGCCATCAGTGACCCCTACGAGCAGTACTTC,CAISDPYEQYF
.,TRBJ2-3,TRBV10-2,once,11,TGCGCCAGCAGTGTGGGTGATACGCAGTATTTT,CASSVGDTQYF
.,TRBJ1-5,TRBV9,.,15,TGTGCCAGCAGCGTAGACGAGGGTAGCAATCAGCCCCAGCATTTT,CASSVDEGSNQPQHF
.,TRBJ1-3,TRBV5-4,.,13,TGTGCCAGCAGCGACAATTCTGGAAACACCATATATTTT,CASSDNSGNTIYF
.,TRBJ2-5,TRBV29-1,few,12,TGCAGCGTTAGACAGTCGGAGGAGACCCAGTACTTC,CSVRQSEETQYF
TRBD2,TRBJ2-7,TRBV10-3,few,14,TGTGCCATCAGGGCTAGCGGGGGCTCCTACGAGCAGTACTTC,CAIRASGGSYEQYF
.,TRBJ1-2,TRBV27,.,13,TGTGCCAGCTCCGACGGCGGGTACGGTGGCTACACCTTC,CASSDGGYGGYTF
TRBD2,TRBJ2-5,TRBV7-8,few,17,TGTGCCAGCAGATATAGCGGGGGGGCTCGGTTCCAAGAGACCCAGTACTTC,CASRYSGGARFQETQYF
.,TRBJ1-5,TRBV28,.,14,TGTGCCAGCAGTTTCGTAGGGAGCAATCAGCCCCAGCATTTT,CASSFVGSNQPQHF
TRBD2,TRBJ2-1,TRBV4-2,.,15,TGTGCCAGCAGCCAAGGTTTCGGGGGGGCCGATGAGCAGTTCTTC,CASSQGFGGADEQFF
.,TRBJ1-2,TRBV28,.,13,TGTGCCAGCAGTCCTCAACGGGCGAATGGCTACACCTTC,CASSPQRANGYTF
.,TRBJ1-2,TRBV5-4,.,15,TGTGCCAGCAGCAGTCAGGGAGCCTGGGGTAATGGCTACACCTTC,CASSSQGAWGNGYTF
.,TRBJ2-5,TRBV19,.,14,TGTGCCAGTAGTATTAACTACGACGGACAGACCCAGTACTTC,CASSINYDGQTQYF
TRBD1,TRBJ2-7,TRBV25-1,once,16,TGTGCCAGCAGTGAATATGGGTCACAGGGGGCCTACGAGCAGTACTTC,CASSEYGSQGAYEQYF
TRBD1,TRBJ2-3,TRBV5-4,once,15,TGTGCCAGCAGCTTCCGGGACAGCCCGCCAGATACGCAGTATTTT,CASSFRDSPPDTQYF
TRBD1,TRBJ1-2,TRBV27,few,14,TGTGCCAGCAACAGACAGGGCATCGAGGGAGGCTACACCTTC,CASNRQGIEGGYTF
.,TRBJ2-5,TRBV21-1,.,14,TGTGCCAGGTCAAGGGGGGGAAGCCAAGAGACCCAGTACTTC,CARSRGGSQETQYF
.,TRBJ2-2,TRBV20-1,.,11,TGCAGTGCTGACATCGCCGGGGAGCTGTTTTTT,CSADIAGELFF
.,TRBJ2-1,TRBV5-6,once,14,TGTGCCAGCAGCTTTTCGCCTTGGGGCAATGAGCAGTTCTTC,CASSFSPWGNEQFF
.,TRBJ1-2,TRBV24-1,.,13,TGTGCCACCAGTGACTGGACAGCCTATGGCTACACCTTC,CATSDWTAYGYTF